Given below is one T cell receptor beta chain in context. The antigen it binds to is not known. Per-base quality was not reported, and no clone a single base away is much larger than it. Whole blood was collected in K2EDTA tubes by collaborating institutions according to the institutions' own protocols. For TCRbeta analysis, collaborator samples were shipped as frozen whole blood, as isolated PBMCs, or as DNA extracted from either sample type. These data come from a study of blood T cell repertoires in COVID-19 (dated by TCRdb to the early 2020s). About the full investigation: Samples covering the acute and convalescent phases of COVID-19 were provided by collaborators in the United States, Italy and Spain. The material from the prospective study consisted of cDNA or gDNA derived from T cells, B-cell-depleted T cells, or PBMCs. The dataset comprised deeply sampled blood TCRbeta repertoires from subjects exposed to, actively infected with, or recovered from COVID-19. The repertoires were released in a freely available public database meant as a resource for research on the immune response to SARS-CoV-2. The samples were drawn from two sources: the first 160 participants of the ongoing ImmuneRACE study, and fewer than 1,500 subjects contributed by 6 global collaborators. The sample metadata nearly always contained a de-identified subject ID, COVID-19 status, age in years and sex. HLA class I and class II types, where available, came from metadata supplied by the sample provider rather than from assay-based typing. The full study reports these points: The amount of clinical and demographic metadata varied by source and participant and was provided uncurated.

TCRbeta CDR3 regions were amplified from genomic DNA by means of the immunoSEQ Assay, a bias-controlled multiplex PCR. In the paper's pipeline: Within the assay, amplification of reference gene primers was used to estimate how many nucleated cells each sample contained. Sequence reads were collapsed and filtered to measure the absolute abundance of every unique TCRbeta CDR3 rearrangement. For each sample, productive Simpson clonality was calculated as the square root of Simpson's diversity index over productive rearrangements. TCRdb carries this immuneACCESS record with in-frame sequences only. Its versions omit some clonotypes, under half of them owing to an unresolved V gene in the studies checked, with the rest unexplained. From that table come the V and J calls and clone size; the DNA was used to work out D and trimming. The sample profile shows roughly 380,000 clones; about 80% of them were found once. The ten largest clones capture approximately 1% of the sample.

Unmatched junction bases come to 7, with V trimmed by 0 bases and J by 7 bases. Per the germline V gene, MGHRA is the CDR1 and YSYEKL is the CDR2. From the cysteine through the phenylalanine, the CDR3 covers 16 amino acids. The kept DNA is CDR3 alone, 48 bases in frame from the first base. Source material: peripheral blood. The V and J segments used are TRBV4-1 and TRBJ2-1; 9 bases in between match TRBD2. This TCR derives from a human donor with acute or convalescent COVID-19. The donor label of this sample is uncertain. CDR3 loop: CASSQDGSGRWNEQFF. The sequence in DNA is TGCGCCAGCAGCCAAGATGGGAGCGGGAGGTGGAATGAGCAGTTCTTC.